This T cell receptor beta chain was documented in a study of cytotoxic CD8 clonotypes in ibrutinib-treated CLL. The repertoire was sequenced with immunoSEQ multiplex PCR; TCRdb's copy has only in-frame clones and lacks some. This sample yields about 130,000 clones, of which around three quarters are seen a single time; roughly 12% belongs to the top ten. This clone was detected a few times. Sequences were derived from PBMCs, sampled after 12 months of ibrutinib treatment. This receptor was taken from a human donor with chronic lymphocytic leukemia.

CDR3 DNA: TGTGCCAGCAGAACGACAGGGAGTAGGTACACTGAAGCTTTCTTT. Its translation is CASRTTGSRYTEAFF. J is TRBJ1-1 and V is TRBV5-6, with 7 bases aligning to TRBD1. Germline V CDR1 and CDR2: SGHDT, YYEEEE. The ends lost 5 bases at V and 3 bases at J; junction bases unmatched: 10. This CDR3 has 15 amino acids. Looking up the rest from reference TRBV5-6 and TRBJ1-1 gives the full variable domain: DAGVTQSPTHLIKTRGQQVTLRCSPKSGHDTVSWYQQALGQGPQFIFQYYEEEERQRGNFPDRFSGHQFPNYSSELNVNALLLGDSALYLCASRTTGSRYTEAFFGQGTRLTVV.